One TCR beta chain is described in this entry. This clone was counted once. The target of this receptor is not known. Base qualities are not at hand, and no much larger clone is one base apart. At diagnosis, peripheral blood, uninvolved tumor-adjacent lung and tumor were collected and stored as a combination of fresh-frozen and FFPE material. Blood samples were analyzed as peripheral blood mononuclear cells for TCR repertoire profiling. The immunoSEQ Assay was used to sequence TCR beta CDR3 regions from DNA. Processing in the source paper ran as follows. T cell density was computed as TCR beta template counts normalized to usable DNA estimated by amplifying housekeeping genes. Richness was estimated with the preseqR package, extrapolating to 400,000 templates for PBMC samples and 120,000 templates for tissue samples. Clonality was defined as one minus Pielou's evenness. To identify tissue-enriched TCRs, differential abundance testing was run on productive amino-acid clonotypes with a minimum total count of 5 and an alpha of 0.1. Repertoire overlap between compartments was quantified with the Jaccard Index and Morisita Overlap Index. GLIPH clustered TCR beta CDR3s with public tetramer-defined viral CDR3s; viral motifs required at least three viral sequences plus V-gene enrichment. TCRdb retrieved this table from immuneACCESS and kept in-frame rearrangements only. Not all clones are present; in checked studies, unresolved V genes account for under half, and no reason is known for the remainder. The DNA gave D and trimming, while V, J and clone size come from that table. The sample table holds tens of thousands of clones, of which 84% were seen once. The top ten hold about 13% of the sample.

These data belong to a study of T cells in localized non-small cell lung cancer (dated by TCRdb to about 2020). About the investigation overall: T cell repertoires of a few hundred early-stage NSCLC patients were analyzed, with tumors being compared against uninvolved tumor-adjacent lungs. Of the NSCLC patients, 120 to 150 were male and approximately 99 were female, and the mean age was around 70 years. The cohort was made up of fewer than 250 treatment-naive NSCLC patients whose localized lung tumors had been resected.

Results the study describes overall, beyond this receptor: Of the top 100 tumor clones, a median of approximately 60 were detected in paired uninvolved adjacent lung; under 35 were also among that lung's top 100. Higher blood T cell density associated with longer overall survival, while higher adjacent-lung clonality associated with shorter survival. Multi-region tumor sequencing was not performed, so intratumor heterogeneity could not be excluded. Because of the exploratory design, TCR variables were selected using unadjusted p-values without false-discovery rate correction. Uninvolved tumor-adjacent lung showed the highest T cell clonality, higher than tumor, which suggests more focused antigenic responses in the adjacent lung.

CDR1 and CDR2 were assigned from the germline V gene as SGHTA and FQGTGA. Including cysteine and phenylalanine, the CDR3 has 13 amino acids. The only DNA kept is the CDR3, 39 bases in frame from the first base. Relative to germline, V is 2 bases shorter and J is 7 bases shorter, with 12 bases between their ends. This sequence originates from a female donor older than 55 with stage I lung adenocarcinoma. Recombination joined TRBV7-3 with TRBJ2-7, and TRBD2 may be the D gene, going by 6 matching bases. Material: peripheral blood, obtained before any cancer treatment. Here is the DNA: TGTGCCAGCAGCTTAGGTCGGGGGAGGGAGCAGTACTTC. Its protein product is CASSLGRGREQYF.